The clone carrying this T cell receptor (beta chain) came up once. This sample is drawn from a study of blood T cell repertoires in COVID-19. Original methodology: Using reference gene primer amplification, nucleated cell counts were estimated. This table comes from immunoSEQ multiplex PCR, and its TCRdb copy is limited to in-frame clones, with some not included. That table supplies the V and J calls and clone size; D and trimming were determined from the DNA. The sample carries around 150,000 clones, 87% recorded once. The germline CDR1 and CDR2 sequences are SGHTS and YDEGEE. V shed 6 bases and J shed 3 bases, with 4 bases lying between them. The CDR3 covers 10 residues.

The chain employs TRBV5-8 and TRBJ2-7; no clear D gene. The specimen sequenced was peripheral blood. The source is a woman aged 55 to 70 who had recovered from COVID-19. The CDR3 loop reads CASNNYEQYF. CDR3 nucleotide sequence: TGTGCCAGCAACAACTACGAGCAGTACTTC.